This TCR beta chain was documented in a study of T cell responses to AZD1222 COVID-19 vaccine. V trimming: 5 bases; J trimming: 8 bases; junction bases outside the gene matches: 8. CDR3 length: 14 amino acids. Germline-derived CDR1 and CDR2 are SGHTA and FQGTGA. Only in-frame clones appear in the TCRdb table, and some are missing; sequencing was by immunoSEQ multiplex PCR. In the table there are 140,000 to 150,000 clones, approximately 86% of which are singletons. This material consisted of peripheral blood, taken 28 days after the second dose of the MenACWY control vaccine. The origin of this receptor is an adult who received the MenACWY meningococcal vaccine as a control. The chain employs TRBV7-3 and TRBJ1-2, with TRBD1 matching over 10 bases. DNA of the CDR3: TGTGCCAGCAGCCCTGCCGACAGGGGGCAAGGCTACACCTTC. Protein product: CASSPADRGQGYTF.